Presented here are 15 T cell receptor beta chains from one specimen sequenced in a study of shared clonotypes between healthy human individuals. Using immunoSEQ multiplex PCR, the repertoire was profiled, and TCRdb retains in-frame clones only, with some absent. The repertoire holds roughly 2.5 million clones, with around nine tenths as singletons. Sequenced sample: naive CD4+ T cells sorted from blood. The subset: CD45RA+ positively selected. Every receptor here comes from a man aged 18 to 29 in good health.

The chain links TRBV4-3 to TRBJ2-5; D is possibly TRBD2 (5 bases). TRBJ2-7 matches the DNA end more closely, so the J call is doubtful. This CDR3 region has 17 residues. Per the germline V gene, CDR1 is LGHNA and CDR2 is YSLEER. CDR3 protein: CASSQVSGSVAAYEQYF. Here the CDR3 DNA reads TGCGCCAGCAGCCAAGTATCGGGGTCGGTGGCGGCCTACGAGCAGTACTTC.

The J gene is TRBJ2-2, the V gene TRBV7-2, with a weak D call TRBD2 (6 bases). The V gene's germline CDR1 is SGHTA and CDR2 FQGNSA. The CDR3 runs to 15 residues. V dropped 1 base and J dropped 4 bases, with 10 bases sitting between them. This chain's CDR3 is CASSLVGTPTGELFF. CDR3 nucleotide sequence: TGTGCCAGCAGCTTAGTGGGGACTCCCACCGGGGAGCTGTTTTTT.

This clone was recorded only once. V gene TRBV5-1 combines with J gene TRBJ2-4; D tentatively reads TRBD1 or TRBD2 (5 bases each). Deletions cut 4 bases from V and 1 base from J, with 18 bases between. Germline V lookup: CDR1 SGHRS, CDR2 YFSETQ. The CDR3 length is 17 residues. DNA of the CDR3: TGCGCCAGCAGCCCTCACTCCGGGACGGTTGCCAAAAACATTCAGTACTTC. This encodes CASSPHSGTVAKNIQYF.

The chain links TRBV11-3 to TRBJ2-5; 9 nucleotides align to TRBD1. Trimming cost V 2 bases and J 4 bases; bases outside gene matches: 5. The CDR3 length is 15 residues. Germline V gives CDR1 SGHNT, CDR2 YENEEA. The DNA for the CDR3 is TGTGCCAGCAGCTTACCTGGGACAGGGCCAGAGACCCAGTACTTC. The encoded protein is CASSLPGTGPETQYF. Looking up the rest from reference TRBV11-3 and TRBJ2-5 gives the full variable domain: EAGVVQSPRYKIIEKKQPVAFWCNPISGHNTLYWYLQNLGQGPELLIRYENEEAVDDSQLPKDRFSAERLKGVDSTLKIQPAELGDSAVYLCASSLPGTGPETQYFGPGTRLLVL.

In DNA, the CDR3 is TGTGCCAGCAGCGGGACAGGGGTGCACGAGCAGTACTTC. Translated, it gives CASSGTGVHEQYF. V gene TRBV2 combines with J gene TRBJ2-7, with 10 positions matching TRBD1. This CDR3 region has 13 residues. The J segment lost 5 bases and the V segment lost 6 bases, leaving 4 bases of the junction unmatched. CDR1 and CDR2 from the germline V gene are SNHLY and FYNNEI.

This chain joins TRBV28 and TRBJ2-1; TRBD1 might be the D (6 bases). V was clipped by 8 bases and J by 0 bases, with 8 bases between them. Per germline, CDR1 MDHEN and CDR2 SYDVKM. The CDR3 spans 13 residues. CDR3 sequence (DNA): TGTGCCAGCTCAGGGGCCTCCTACAATGAGCAGTTCTTC. This encodes CASSGASYNEQFF.

This chain connects TRBV5-1 to TRBJ2-1; the match to TRBD2 covers 10 bases. Per germline, CDR1 SGHRS and CDR2 YFSETQ. The CDR3 spans 15 residues. V lost 6 bases and J lost 5; bases outside the gene matches: 8. The DNA for the CDR3 is TGCGCCAGCAACGCTAGGACTAGCGGAGACAATGAGCAGTTCTTC. Protein product: CASNARTSGDNEQFF.

The CDR3 sequence: CASSLALGTEAFF. The DNA for the CDR3 is TGTGCCAGCAGTTTAGCTCTGGGCACTGAAGCTTTCTTT. The genes are TRBV27 and TRBJ1-1; D unclear. Germline V gene sequence: CDR1 MNHEY, CDR2 SMNVEV (reference sequence). The CDR3 is 13 residues long. V was shortened by 2 bases and J by 4 bases, with 8 bases between the two germline ends.

The chain is built from TRBV7-9 and TRBJ1-4; a weak D match, TRBD1 (5 bases). V lost 5 bases and J 5 bases, leaving 12 bases between the germline ends. Germline CDR1 SEHNR, CDR2 FQNEAQ (reference sequence). This CDR3 is 14 amino acids long. CDR3 loop: CASSVDRTNEKLFF. The CDR3 DNA is TGTGCCAGCAGCGTAGACAGAACGAATGAAAAACTGTTTTTT.

CDR3 amino acids: CASSPLSGSLNEQFF. The CDR3 bases are TGCGCCAGCAGCCCGCTTAGCGGGAGTCTCAATGAGCAGTTCTTC. This chain uses TRBV5-1 with TRBJ2-1; 9 bases align to TRBD2. Losses at the gene ends were 4 bases for V and 6 bases for J; bases not matched to a gene: 8. CDR1 and CDR2 from the germline V gene are SGHRS and YFSETQ. The CDR3 loop spans 15 amino acids.

The chain couples TRBV30 to TRBJ1-1; D is perhaps TRBD1 (5 bases). This CDR3 region has 14 residues. CDR1 is GTSNPN and CDR2 is SVGIG in the germline V gene (reference sequence). V was cut by 1 base and J by 6 bases, with 15 bases left in between. CDR3 protein: CAWSASPGIPEAFF. The CDR3 DNA reads TGTGCCTGGAGTGCCTCCCCAGGGATCCCTGAAGCTTTCTTT. Full variable domain (rest looked up from reference TRBV30 and TRBJ1-1): SQTIHQWPATLVQPVGSPLSLECTVEGTSNPNLYWYRQAAGRGLQLLFYSVGIGQISSEVPQNLSASRPQDRQFILSSKKLLLSDSGFYLCAWSASPGIPEAFFGQGTRLTVV.

The V call is TRBV5-4, the J call TRBJ2-6; TRBD1 matches 9 bases. Per germline, CDR1 SGHNT and CDR2 YYREEE (reference sequence). The CDR3 contains 15 residues. The junction had 9 bases not matched to a gene; V was cut back by 4 bases and J by 10 bases. The CDR3 spells CASSPEGTGLNVLTF. CDR3 sequence (DNA): TGTGCCAGCAGCCCTGAGGGGACAGGGCTAAACGTCCTGACTTTC. The complete variable domain, with remaining parts taken from reference TRBV5-4 and TRBJ2-6, reads ETGVTQSPTHLIKTRGQQVTLRCSSQSGHNTVSWYQQALGQGPQFIFQYYREEENGRGNFPPRFSGLQFPNYSSELNVNALELDDSALYLCASSPEGTGLNVLTFGAGSRLTVL.

The chain has TRBV5-4 and TRBJ1-5, with TRBD1 matching 7 bases. The V segment lost 3 bases and the J segment 0 bases; nucleotides outside the gene matches: 6. Germline CDR1 SGHNT, CDR2 YYREEE (reference sequence). The CDR3 length is 16 residues. The CDR3 sequence: CASSSQNRGSNQPQHF. Here the CDR3 DNA reads TGTGCCAGCAGCTCGCAAAACAGGGGTAGCAATCAGCCCCAGCATTTT.

The rearrangement uses TRBV4-2 and TRBJ2-1; TRBD2 matches 7 bases. This CDR3 is built from 16 residues. Germline assignment: CDR1 LGHNA and CDR2 YNFKEQ. The trim removed 5 bases at V and 7 bases at J, leaving 14 bases unmatched. The CDR3 is CASSKLVSGAGNEQFF. In DNA form, the CDR3 reads TGTGCCAGCAGCAAACTAGTGAGCGGGGCGGGTAATGAGCAGTTCTTC.

The chain couples TRBV19 to TRBJ2-5, with D uncertain. The CDR3 spans 13 residues. Trimming took off 5 bases at V and 5 bases at J, with 12 bases between the two ends. The germline V gene has CDR1 LNHDA and CDR2 SQIVND (reference sequence). The CDR3: CASSAITLETQYF. The CDR3 bases are TGTGCCAGTAGTGCCATAACCTTGGAGACCCAGTACTTC.